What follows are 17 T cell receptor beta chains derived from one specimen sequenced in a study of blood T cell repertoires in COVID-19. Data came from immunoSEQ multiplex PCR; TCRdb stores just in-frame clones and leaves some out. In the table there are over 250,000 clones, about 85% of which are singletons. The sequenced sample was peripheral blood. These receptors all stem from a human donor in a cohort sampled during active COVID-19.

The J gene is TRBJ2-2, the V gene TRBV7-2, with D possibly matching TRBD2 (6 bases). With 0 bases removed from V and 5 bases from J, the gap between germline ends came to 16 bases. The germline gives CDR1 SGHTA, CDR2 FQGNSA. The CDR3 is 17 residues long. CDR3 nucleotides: TGTGCCAGCAGCTTAGCGTTGGCTCGGCGGGGTACCGGGGAGCTGTTTTTT. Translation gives CASSLALARRGTGELFF.

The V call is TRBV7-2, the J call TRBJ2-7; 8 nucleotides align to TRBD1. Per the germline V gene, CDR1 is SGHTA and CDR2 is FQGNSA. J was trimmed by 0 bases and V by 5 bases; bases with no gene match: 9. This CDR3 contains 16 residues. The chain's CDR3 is CASSKSGGFSSYEQYF. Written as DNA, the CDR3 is TGTGCCAGCAGCAAATCAGGGGGCTTCAGCTCCTACGAGCAGTACTTC.

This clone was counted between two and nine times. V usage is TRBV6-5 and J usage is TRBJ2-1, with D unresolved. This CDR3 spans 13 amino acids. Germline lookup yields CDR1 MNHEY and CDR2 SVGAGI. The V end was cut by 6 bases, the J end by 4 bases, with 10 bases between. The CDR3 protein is CASSHRRYNEQFF. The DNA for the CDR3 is TGTGCCAGCAGCCACCGTCGGTACAATGAGCAGTTCTTC.

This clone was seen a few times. The CDR3: CASSVRGQGNSPLHF. Written as DNA, the CDR3 is TGTGCCAGCAGTGTTAGGGGACAGGGTAACTCACCCCTCCACTTT. J is TRBJ1-6 and V is TRBV2, with TRBD1 matching over 9 bases. Germline values: CDR1 SNHLY, CDR2 FYNNEI. The ends lost 4 bases at V and 10 bases at J; junction bases unmatched: 8. This CDR3 region has 15 residues.

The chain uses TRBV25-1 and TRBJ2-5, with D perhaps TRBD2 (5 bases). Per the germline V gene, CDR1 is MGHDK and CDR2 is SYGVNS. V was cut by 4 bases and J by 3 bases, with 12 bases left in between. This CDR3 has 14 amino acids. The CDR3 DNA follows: TGTGCCAGCAGTGTCCCTACCGGGAAAGAGACCCAGTACTTC. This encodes CASSVPTGKETQYF.

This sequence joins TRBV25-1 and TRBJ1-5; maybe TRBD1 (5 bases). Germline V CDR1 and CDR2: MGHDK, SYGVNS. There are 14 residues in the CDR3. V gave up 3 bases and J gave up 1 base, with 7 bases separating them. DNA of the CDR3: TGTGCCAGCAGTGACCGGGGGAGCAATCAGCCCCAGCATTTT. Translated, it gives CASSDRGSNQPQHF.

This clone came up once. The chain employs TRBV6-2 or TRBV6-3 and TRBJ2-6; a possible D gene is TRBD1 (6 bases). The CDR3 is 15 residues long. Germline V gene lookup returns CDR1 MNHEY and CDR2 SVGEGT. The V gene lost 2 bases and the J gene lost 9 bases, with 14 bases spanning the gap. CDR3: CASSYLTGMVNVLTF. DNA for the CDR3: TGTGCCAGCAGTTACCTTACAGGGATGGTCAACGTCCTGACTTTC.

This chain's CDR3 is CASSPTGSGANVLTF. The CDR3 DNA sequence: TGTGCCAGCAGCCCTACAGGCTCTGGGGCCAACGTCCTGACTTTC. The genes are TRBV2 and TRBJ2-6, with D maybe TRBD1 (5 bases). CDR3 length: 15 residues. Per germline, CDR1 SNHLY and CDR2 FYNNEI. Trimming stripped 6 bases from V and 0 bases from J, with 9 bases between.

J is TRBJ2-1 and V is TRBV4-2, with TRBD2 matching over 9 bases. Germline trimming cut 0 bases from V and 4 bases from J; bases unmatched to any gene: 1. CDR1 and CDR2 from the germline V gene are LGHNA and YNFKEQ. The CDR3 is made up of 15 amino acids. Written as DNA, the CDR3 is TGTGCCAGCAGCCAAGAAGCGGGAGGATACAATGAGCAGTTCTTC. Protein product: CASSQEAGGYNEQFF.

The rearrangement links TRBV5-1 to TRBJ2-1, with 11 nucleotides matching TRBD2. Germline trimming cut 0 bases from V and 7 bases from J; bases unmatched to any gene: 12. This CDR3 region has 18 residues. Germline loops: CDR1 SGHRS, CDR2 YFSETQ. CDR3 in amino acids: CASSLAQRSGRAGNEQFF. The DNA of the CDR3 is TGCGCCAGCAGCTTGGCCCAACGTAGCGGGAGGGCCGGAAATGAGCAGTTCTTC. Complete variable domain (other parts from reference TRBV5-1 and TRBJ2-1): KAGVTQTPRYLIKTRGQQVTLSCSPISGHRSVSWYQQTPGQGLQFLFEYFSETQRNKGNFPGRFSGRQFSNSRSEMNVSTLELGDSALYLCASSLAQRSGRAGNEQFFGPGTRLTVL.

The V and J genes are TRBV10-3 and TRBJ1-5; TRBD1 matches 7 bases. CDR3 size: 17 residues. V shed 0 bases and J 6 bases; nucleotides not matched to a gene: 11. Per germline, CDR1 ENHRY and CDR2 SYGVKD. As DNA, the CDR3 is TGTGCCATCAGTGAGTCGCAAGGAGGGGGCGGAGTTCAGCCCCAGCATTTT. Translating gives CAISESQGGGGVQPQHF.

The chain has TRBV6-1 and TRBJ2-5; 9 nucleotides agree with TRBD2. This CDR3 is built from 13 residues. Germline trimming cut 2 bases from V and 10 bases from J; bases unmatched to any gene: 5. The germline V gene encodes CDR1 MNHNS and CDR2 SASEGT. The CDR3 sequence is CASSELAGGVQYF. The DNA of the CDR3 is TGTGCCAGCAGTGAATTGGCGGGAGGGGTCCAGTACTTC.

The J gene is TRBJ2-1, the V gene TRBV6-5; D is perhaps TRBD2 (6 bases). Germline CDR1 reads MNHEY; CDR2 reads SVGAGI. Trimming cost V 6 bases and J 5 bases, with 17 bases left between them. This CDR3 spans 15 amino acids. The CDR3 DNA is TGTGCCAGCAGAACTGAGAGCGGGCCCAACAATGAGCAGTTCTTC. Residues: CASRTESGPNNEQFF.

CDR3 sequence reads: CASSQGGVIVNEKLFF. The CDR3 nucleotides are TGCGCCAGCAGCCAAGGAGGCGTGATTGTTAATGAAAAACTGTTTTTT. V usage is TRBV4-3 and J usage is TRBJ1-4; D is uncertain. The germline CDR1 and CDR2 sequences are LGHNA and YSLEER. The germline V and J ends were trimmed by 1 base and 4 bases, with 13 bases remaining between them. This CDR3 is 16 amino acids long.

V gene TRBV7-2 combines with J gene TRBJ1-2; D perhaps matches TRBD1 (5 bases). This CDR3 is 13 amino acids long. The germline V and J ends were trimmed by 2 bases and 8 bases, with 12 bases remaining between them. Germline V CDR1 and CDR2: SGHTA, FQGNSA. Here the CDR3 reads CASSLRRRGGYTF. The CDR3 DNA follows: TGTGCCAGCAGCTTAAGAAGGAGGGGCGGCTACACCTTC.

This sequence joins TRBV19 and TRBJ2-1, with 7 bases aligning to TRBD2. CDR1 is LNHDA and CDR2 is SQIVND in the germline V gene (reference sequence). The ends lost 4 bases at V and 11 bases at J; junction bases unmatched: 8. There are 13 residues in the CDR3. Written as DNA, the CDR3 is TGTGCCAGTAGTACGACGAGAAGCGGGAAGCAGTTCTTC. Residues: CASSTTRSGKQFF.

CDR3 protein: CASSPSSGNTGELFF. DNA for the CDR3: TGCGCCAGCAGCCCTTCTAGCGGGAACACCGGGGAGCTGTTTTTT. This chain connects TRBV5-1 to TRBJ2-2; 7 nucleotides agree with TRBD2. This CDR3 region has 15 residues. V was clipped by 4 bases and J by 1 base; unmatched bases: 4. Germline V gene data show CDR1 as SGHRS and CDR2 as YFSETQ.